These T cell receptor beta chains were read from a single sample in a study of OX40 agonist ivuxolimab in advanced cancers. Using immunoSEQ multiplex PCR, the repertoire was profiled, and TCRdb retains in-frame clones only, with some absent. The sample carries 65,000 to 90,000 clones, over 75% recorded once. Sequencing used CD4+ or CD8+ T cells sorted from blood, obtained in a trial of the OX40 agonist ivuxolimab. Source of these receptors: an adult with an advanced solid tumor such as melanoma, head and neck, liver or kidney cancer. Each CDR3 is given with its conserved first and last residue. Each record gives: J gene, D gene, clone size, V gene, CDR3 DNA, CDR3 protein. D genes are given only for firm matches. Clone size is shown for a subset of rows, as once, few, many or a class of expanded clone.

>TRBJ2-3|-|once|TRBV5-4
TGTGCCACCGGACGGGGCACAGATACGCAGTATTTT
CATGRGTDTQYF
>TRBJ1-5|-|-|TRBV19
TGTGCCAGTAGTAGAGGGGGTAAGGGTCAGCCCCAGCATTTT
CASSRGGKGQPQHF
>TRBJ1-5|-|-|TRBV19
TGTGCCAGTAGGCAAGCCGGGGGACGCAATCAGCCCCAGCATTTT
CASRQAGGRNQPQHF
>TRBJ2-7|TRBD2|-|TRBV7-2
TGTGCCAGCAGCACAGCGGGAGGTATCTCCTACGAGCAGTACTTC
CASSTAGGISYEQYF
>TRBJ2-7|-|-|TRBV29-1
TGCAGCGTTGAAGCCATGACAGAGGGGCAGTACTTC
CSVEAMTEGQYF
>TRBJ1-4|-|few|TRBV10-1
TGCGCCAGCAGTGACGGAGGACTGAATGAAAAACTGTTTTTT
CASSDGGLNEKLFF
>TRBJ2-7|-|-|TRBV7-3
TGTGCCACCAGGAAGGGGGGGAGTCCCCCCCTCTACGAGCAGTACTTC
CATRKGGSPPLYEQYF
>TRBJ1-1|-|-|TRBV10-2
TGCGCCAGCAGGGGCAGAACTGAAGCTTTCTTT
CASRGRTEAFF
>TRBJ2-4|-|-|TRBV28
TGTGCCAGCAGTTTTGGACAAAACATTCAGTACTTC
CASSFGQNIQYF
>TRBJ2-3|-|-|TRBV6-1
TGTGCCAGCAAGGGTACATTAAGCACAGATACGCAGTATTTT
CASKGTLSTDTQYF
>TRBJ2-4|TRBD2|-|TRBV7-2
TGTGCCAGCAGCCCGTTAGCGGGGGGCATAAACATTCAGTACTTC
CASSPLAGGINIQYF
>TRBJ2-2|-|-|TRBV19
TGTGCCAGCCCCGGGCCCGAGGACACCGGGGAGCTGTTTTTT
CASPGPEDTGELFF
>TRBJ2-3|TRBD2|-|TRBV11-3
TGTGCCAGCAGCACTAGCGGGGGAGGCACAGATACGCAGTATTTT
CASSTSGGGTDTQYF
>TRBJ1-1|TRBD1|-|TRBV10-2
TGCGCCAGCAGGGGAGGGGGCCTAAGTGAAGCTTTCTTT
CASRGGGLSEAFF
>TRBJ2-5|TRBD2|-|TRBV5-4
TGTGCCAGCAGCCCCGGACTAGCGGGGGGCCAAGAGACCCAGTACTTC
CASSPGLAGGQETQYF
>TRBJ2-2|-|-|TRBV6-6
TGTGCCAGCAGTGAGGCCAGCGGGTACACCGGGGAGCTGTTTTTT
CASSEASGYTGELFF
>TRBJ2-1|-|-|TRBV7-8
TGTGCCAGCAGCTTAGTAGCGAGCTCCTACAATGAGCAGTTCTTC
CASSLVASSYNEQFF
>TRBJ1-5|TRBD1|-|TRBV30
TGTGCCTGGAGTGGCTCGGTACAGGGGGAACAGCCCCAGCATTTT
CAWSGSVQGEQPQHF
>TRBJ1-5|-|-|TRBV4-1
TGCGCCAGCAGCCAAAGGGGTGCCCTAGATAATCAGCCCCAGCATTTT
CASSQRGALDNQPQHF